This TCR beta chain came from a study of T cell repertoires in cytomegalovirus infection. Notes on the study in general: Carriers of CMV and the relevant HLA type were discriminated by public TCR beta frequency. Predominance within the ex vivo response was attributable to HLA-C-restricted CMV-specific TCR beta clonotypes.

One entry per CDR3 protein, called by TCRdb with MiXCR from the reads. This table has 900,000 to 950,000 distinct CDR3 sequences, 30% to 40% appearing once. The CDR3 covers 15 residues. V was trimmed by 3 bases and J by 9 bases, leaving 18 bases between them. This clonotype was seen a few times. Its matching antigen is unknown. This clonotype was obtained from a human donor in good health (CMV status not recorded). Some clones in this sample may be carry-over from other donors' samples. The specimen comprised cultured CD8+ T cells from PBMCs, sampled from culture after CMV antigen stimulation. The V gene is TRBV12-3 or TRBV12-4, the J gene TRBJ1-5, with a possible D match to TRBD1 (6 bases). Here the CDR3 DNA reads TGTGCCAGCAGTTTGGCGGGAGGGGGTGGCGGGCCCCAGCATTTT. Amino acids: CASSLAGGGGGPQHF.